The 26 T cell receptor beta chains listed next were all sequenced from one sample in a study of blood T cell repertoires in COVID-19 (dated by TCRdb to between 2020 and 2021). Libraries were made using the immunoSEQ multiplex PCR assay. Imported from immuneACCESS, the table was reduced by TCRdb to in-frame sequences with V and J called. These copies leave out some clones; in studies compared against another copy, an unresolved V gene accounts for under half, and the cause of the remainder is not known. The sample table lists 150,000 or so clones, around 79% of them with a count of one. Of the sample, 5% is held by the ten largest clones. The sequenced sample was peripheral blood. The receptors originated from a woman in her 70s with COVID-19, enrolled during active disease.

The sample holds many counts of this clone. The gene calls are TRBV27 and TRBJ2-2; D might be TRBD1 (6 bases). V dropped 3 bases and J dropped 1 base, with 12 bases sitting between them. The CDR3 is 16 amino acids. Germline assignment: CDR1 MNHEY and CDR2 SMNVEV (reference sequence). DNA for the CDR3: TGTGCCAGCAGTTTCTTGACAGGACTGAACACCGGGGAGCTGTTTTTT. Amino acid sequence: CASSFLTGLNTGELFF.

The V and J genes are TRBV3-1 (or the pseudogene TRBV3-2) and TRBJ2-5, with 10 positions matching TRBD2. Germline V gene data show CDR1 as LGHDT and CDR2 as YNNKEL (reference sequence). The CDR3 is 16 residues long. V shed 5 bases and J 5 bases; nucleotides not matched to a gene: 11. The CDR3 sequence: CASSSRGSGGRETQYF. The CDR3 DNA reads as TGTGCCAGCAGCTCCCGGGGTAGCGGGGGGCGTGAGACCCAGTACTTC.

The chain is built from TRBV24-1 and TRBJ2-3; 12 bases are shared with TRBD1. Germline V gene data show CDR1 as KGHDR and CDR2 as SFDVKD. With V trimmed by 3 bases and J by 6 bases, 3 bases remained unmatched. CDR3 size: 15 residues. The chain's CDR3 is CATSDEGQGADTQYF. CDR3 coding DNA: TGTGCCACCAGTGATGAGGGACAGGGGGCGGATACGCAGTATTTT.

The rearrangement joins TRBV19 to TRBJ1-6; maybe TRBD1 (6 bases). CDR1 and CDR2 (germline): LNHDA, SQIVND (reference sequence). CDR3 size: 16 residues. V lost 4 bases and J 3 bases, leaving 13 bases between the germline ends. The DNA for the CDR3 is TGTGCCAGTAGTACCCGGACAGCAGGCTATAATTCACCCCTCCACTTT. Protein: CASSTRTAGYNSPLHF.

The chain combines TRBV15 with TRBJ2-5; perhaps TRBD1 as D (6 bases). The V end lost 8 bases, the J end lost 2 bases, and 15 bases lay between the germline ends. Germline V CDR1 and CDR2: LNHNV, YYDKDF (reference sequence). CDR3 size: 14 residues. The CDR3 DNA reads TGTGCCACCGCGCCTTTGGGGGCACAAGAGACCCAGTACTTC. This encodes CATAPLGAQETQYF.

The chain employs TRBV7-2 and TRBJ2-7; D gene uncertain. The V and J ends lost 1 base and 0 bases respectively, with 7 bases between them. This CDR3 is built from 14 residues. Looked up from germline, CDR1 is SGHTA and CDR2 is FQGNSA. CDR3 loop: CASSLGHYSYEQYF. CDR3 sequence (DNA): TGTGCCAGCAGCTTAGGCCACTACTCCTACGAGCAGTACTTC.

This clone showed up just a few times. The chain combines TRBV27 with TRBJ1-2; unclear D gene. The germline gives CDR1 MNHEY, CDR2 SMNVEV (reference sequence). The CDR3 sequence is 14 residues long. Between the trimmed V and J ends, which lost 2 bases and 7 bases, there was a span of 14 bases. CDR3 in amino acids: CASSLGVRGGGYTF. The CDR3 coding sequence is TGTGCCAGCAGTTTAGGGGTTCGGGGAGGTGGCTACACCTTC.

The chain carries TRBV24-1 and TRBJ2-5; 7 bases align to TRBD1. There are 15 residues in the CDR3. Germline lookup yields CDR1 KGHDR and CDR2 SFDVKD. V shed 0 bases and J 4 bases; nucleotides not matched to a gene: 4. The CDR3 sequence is CATSDLRTGPETQYF. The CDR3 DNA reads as TGTGCCACCAGTGATTTGCGGACAGGACCAGAGACCCAGTACTTC.

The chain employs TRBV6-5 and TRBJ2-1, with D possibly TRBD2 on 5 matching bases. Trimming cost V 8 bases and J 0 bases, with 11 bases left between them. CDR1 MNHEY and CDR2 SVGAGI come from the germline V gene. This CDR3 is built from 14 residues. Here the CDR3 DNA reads TGTGCCAGCGATAGGACTGGCTCCTACAATGAGCAGTTCTTC. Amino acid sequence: CASDRTGSYNEQFF.

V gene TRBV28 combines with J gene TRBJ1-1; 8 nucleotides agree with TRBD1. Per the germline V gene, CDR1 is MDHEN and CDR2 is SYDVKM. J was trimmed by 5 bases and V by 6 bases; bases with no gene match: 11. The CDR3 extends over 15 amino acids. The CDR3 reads CASSSQAGGLTEAFF. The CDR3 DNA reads TGTGCCAGCAGCTCCCAGGCAGGGGGCTTGACTGAAGCTTTCTTT.

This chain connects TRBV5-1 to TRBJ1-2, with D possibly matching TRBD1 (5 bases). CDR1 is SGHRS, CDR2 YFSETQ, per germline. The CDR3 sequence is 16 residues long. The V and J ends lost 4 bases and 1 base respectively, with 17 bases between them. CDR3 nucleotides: TGCGCCAGCAGCAGGGCGGGGCAGGGAGGTAACTATGGCTACACCTTC. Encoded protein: CASSRAGQGGNYGYTF.

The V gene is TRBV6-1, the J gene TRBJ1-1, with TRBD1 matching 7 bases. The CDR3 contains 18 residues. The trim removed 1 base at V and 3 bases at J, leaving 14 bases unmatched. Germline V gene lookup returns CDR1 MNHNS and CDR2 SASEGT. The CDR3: CASSEGPGGTLGDTEAFF. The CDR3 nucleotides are TGTGCCAGCAGTGAAGGACCAGGGGGGACATTAGGGGACACTGAAGCTTTCTTT.

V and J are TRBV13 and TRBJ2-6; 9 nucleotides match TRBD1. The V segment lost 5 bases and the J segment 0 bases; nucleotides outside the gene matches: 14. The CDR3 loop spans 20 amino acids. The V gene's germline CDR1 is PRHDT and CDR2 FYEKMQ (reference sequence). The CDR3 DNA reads TGTGCCAGCAGCCCTGTGGGGGGGGGACAGGGTACCTCTGGGGCCAACGTCCTGACTTTC. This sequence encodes CASSPVGGGQGTSGANVLTF.

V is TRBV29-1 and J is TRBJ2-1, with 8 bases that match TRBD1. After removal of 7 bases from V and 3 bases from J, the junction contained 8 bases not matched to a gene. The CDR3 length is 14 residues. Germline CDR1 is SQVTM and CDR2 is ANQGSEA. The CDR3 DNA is TGCAGCGGCCTCTCCGGGACAGGCTACAATGAGCAGTTCTTC. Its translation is CSGLSGTGYNEQFF.

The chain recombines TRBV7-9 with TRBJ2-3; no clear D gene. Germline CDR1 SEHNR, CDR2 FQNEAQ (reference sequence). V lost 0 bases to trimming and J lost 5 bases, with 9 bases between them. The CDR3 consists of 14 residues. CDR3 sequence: CASSLAQVEDTQYF. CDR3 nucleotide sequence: TGTGCCAGCAGCTTAGCGCAGGTGGAAGATACGCAGTATTTT. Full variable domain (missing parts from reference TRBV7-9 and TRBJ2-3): DTGVSQNPRHKITKRGQNVTFRCDPISEHNRLYWYRQTLGQGPEFLTYFQNEAQLEKSRLLSDRFSAERPKGSFSTLEIQRTEQGDSAMYLCASSLAQVEDTQYFGPGTRLTVL.

As DNA, the CDR3 is TGCGCCAGCAGCTTGGGCGGCAGGGCAGCTACCTACAATGAGCAGTTCTTC. Translation: CASSLGGRAATYNEQFF. This chain joins TRBV5-1 and TRBJ2-1; a weak D match, TRBD1 (5 bases). Trimming cost V 0 bases and J 2 bases, with 15 bases left between them. The CDR3 runs 17 residues. The germline gives CDR1 SGHRS, CDR2 YFSETQ.

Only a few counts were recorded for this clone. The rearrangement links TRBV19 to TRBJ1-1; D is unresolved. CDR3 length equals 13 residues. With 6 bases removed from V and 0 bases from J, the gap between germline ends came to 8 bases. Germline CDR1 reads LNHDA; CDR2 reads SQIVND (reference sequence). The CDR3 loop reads CASSPTLNTEAFF. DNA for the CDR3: TGTGCCAGTAGCCCCACACTGAACACTGAAGCTTTCTTT.

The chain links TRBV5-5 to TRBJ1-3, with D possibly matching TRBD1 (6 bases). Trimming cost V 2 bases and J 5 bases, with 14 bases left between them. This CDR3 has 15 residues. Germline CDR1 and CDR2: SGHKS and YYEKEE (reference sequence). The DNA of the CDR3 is TGTGCCAGCAGCTTACAGGGTGGGGATCGAAACACCATATATTTT. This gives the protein CASSLQGGDRNTIYF.

The CDR3 loop is CASSPGPGNQPQHF. The CDR3 DNA sequence: TGTGCCAGCTCACCAGGGCCGGGCAATCAGCCCCAGCATTTT. This chain uses TRBV18 with TRBJ1-5; D is undetermined. V lost 2 bases and J 2 bases, leaving 7 bases between the germline ends. Looked up from germline, CDR1 is KGHSH and CDR2 is LQKENI. The CDR3 is 14 residues long.

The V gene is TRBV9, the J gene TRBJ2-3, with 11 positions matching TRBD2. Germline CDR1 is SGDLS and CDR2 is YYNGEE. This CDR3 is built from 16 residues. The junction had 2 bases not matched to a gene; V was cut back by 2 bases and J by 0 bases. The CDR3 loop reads CASSVGLAASTDTQYF. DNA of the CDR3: TGTGCCAGCAGCGTGGGACTAGCGGCTAGCACAGATACGCAGTATTTT.

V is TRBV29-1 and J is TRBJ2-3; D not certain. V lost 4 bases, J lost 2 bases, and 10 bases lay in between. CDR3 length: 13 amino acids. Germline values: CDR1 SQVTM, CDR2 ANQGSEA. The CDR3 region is CSVVQRFTDTQYF. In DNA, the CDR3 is TGCAGCGTTGTACAGAGATTCACAGATACGCAGTATTTT.

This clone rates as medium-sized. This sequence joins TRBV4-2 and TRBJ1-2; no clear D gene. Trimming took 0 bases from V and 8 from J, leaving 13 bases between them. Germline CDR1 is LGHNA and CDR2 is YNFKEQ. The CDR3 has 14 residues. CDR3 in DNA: TGTGCCAGCAGCCAAGAAGGTTCCAGGCAGGGCTACACCTTC. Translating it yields CASSQEGSRQGYTF.

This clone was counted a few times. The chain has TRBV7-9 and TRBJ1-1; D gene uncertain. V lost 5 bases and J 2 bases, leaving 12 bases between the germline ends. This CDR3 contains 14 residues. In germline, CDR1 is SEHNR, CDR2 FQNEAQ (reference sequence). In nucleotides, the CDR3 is TGTGCCAGCAGCGCCCACCGGGGAAACACTGAAGCTTTCTTT. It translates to CASSAHRGNTEAFF.

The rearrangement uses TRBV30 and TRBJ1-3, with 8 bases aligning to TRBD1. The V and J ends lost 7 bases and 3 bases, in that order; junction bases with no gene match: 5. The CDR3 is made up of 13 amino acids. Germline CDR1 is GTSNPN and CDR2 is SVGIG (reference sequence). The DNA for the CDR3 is TGTGCCTCCTCAGGGGGCTTTGGAAACACCATATATTTT. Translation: CASSGGFGNTIYF. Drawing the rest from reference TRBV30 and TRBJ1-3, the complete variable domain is SQTIHQWPATLVQPVGSPLSLECTVEGTSNPNLYWYRQAAGRGLQLLFYSVGIGQISSEVPQNLSASRPQDRQFILSSKKLLLSDSGFYLCASSGGFGNTIYFGEGSWLTVV.

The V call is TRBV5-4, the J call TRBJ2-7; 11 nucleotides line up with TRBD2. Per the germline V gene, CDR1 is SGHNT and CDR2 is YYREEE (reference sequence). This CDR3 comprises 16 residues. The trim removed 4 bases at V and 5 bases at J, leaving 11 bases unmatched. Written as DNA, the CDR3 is TGTGCCAGCAGCCCGATAACTAGCGGGGGACCCCACGAGCAGTACTTC. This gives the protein CASSPITSGGPHEQYF.

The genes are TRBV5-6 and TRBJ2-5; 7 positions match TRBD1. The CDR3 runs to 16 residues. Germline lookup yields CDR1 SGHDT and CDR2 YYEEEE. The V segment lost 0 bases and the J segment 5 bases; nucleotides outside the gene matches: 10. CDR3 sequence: CASSLDAQGVWETQYF. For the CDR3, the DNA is TGTGCCAGCAGCTTGGACGCTCAGGGGGTTTGGGAGACCCAGTACTTC.